Following are 31 T cell receptor beta chains from one sample sequenced in a study of blood T cell repertoires in COVID-19. Profiled with immunoSEQ multiplex PCR; TCRdb holds only in-frame clones, not every one. This table has 200,000 to 250,000 clones, less than 90% appearing once. Sequenced input: peripheral blood. These receptors were collected from a woman aged 60-75 years who had recovered from COVID-19.

This clone came up once. J is TRBJ2-1 and V is TRBV11-3, with TRBD1 matching 10 bases. The germline gives CDR1 SGHNT, CDR2 YENEEA. This CDR3 has 16 residues. J lost 7 bases, V lost 5 bases, and 11 bases had no gene match. Here the CDR3 reads CASSPRDRGGINEQFF. DNA for the CDR3: TGTGCCAGCAGCCCCCGGGACAGGGGAGGGATTAATGAGCAGTTCTTC.

V and J are TRBV29-1 and TRBJ2-1; tentatively, D is TRBD2 (5 bases). The germline CDR1 and CDR2 sequences are SQVTM and ANQGSEA. V was clipped by 5 bases and J by 0 bases, with 17 bases between them. The CDR3 runs to 16 residues. For the CDR3, the DNA is TGCAGCGTTAGGACTTCGGGTAGGAGCTCCTACAATGAGCAGTTCTTC. Amino acid sequence: CSVRTSGRSSYNEQFF.

This chain uses TRBV2 with TRBJ2-3; D is possibly TRBD2 (5 bases). V was trimmed by 1 base and J by 9 bases, leaving 26 bases between them. The CDR3 sequence is 18 residues long. Germline V gene lookup returns CDR1 SNHLY and CDR2 FYNNEI. The CDR3 sequence: CASSEGGGRGSNPATQYF. The CDR3 coding sequence is TGTGCCAGCAGTGAAGGCGGAGGCAGAGGCTCTAACCCGGCCACGCAGTATTTT.

The CDR3 spells CASSLSLGAFYEQYF. CDR3 in DNA: TGTGCCAGCAGCTTAAGTTTGGGGGCATTCTACGAGCAGTACTTC. The chain joins TRBV11-2 to TRBJ2-7, with D maybe TRBD1 (6 bases). The CDR3 runs to 15 residues. V lost 2 bases and J lost 3, with 14 bases in between. Germline V CDR1 and CDR2: SGHAT, FQNNGV.

The V and J genes are TRBV6-1 and TRBJ1-1; D not resolved. Germline V gives CDR1 MNHNS, CDR2 SASEGT. This CDR3 region has 14 residues. Trimming stripped 8 bases from V and 12 bases from J, with 25 bases between. CDR3 sequence: CASVTTRANGWTFF. As DNA, the CDR3 is TGTGCCAGCGTAACTACTCGAGCCAACGGATGGACTTTCTTT.

This clone was seen just once. The rearrangement uses TRBV7-8 and TRBJ2-1, with a possible D match to TRBD2 (7 bases). V gave up 0 bases and J gave up 8 bases, with 14 bases separating them. The CDR3 is 15 amino acids. CDR1 SGHVS and CDR2 FQNEAQ come from the germline V gene. The CDR3 region has the DNA TGTGCCAGCAGCTTAGCGCGGGGGCCGAGACATGAGCAGTTCTTC. Its protein is CASSLARGPRHEQFF.

The CDR3 DNA reads TGTGGGCTGACCGGGGGGGGCGATGAGCAGTTCTTC. It yields the protein CGLTGGGDEQFF. The chain couples TRBV30 to TRBJ2-1, with 8 bases fitting TRBD2. Germline V gene data show CDR1 as GTSNPN and CDR2 as SVGIG (reference sequence). The CDR3 is 12 residues long.

This sequence joins TRBV6-2 or TRBV6-3 and TRBJ2-7; 7 bases fit TRBD1. Trimming removed 1 base from V and 2 bases from J; junction bases left unmatched: 5. Germline V CDR1 and CDR2: MNHEY, SVGEGT. The CDR3 has 15 amino acids. This chain's CDR3 is CASSYFARGTYEQYF. The CDR3 nucleotides read TGTGCCAGCAGTTACTTCGCCAGGGGGACCTACGAGCAGTACTTC.

The V and J genes are TRBV2 and TRBJ1-1, with a tentative D call TRBD1 (6 bases). The germline CDR1 and CDR2 sequences are SNHLY and FYNNEI. V was shortened by 3 bases and J by 5 bases, with 10 bases between the two germline ends. The CDR3 sequence is 13 residues long. The CDR3 DNA is TGTGCCAGCAGTGAGGGGAGGGGGACTGAAGCTTTCTTT. Translating gives CASSEGRGTEAFF.

The chain uses TRBV7-6 and TRBJ2-1, with TRBD1 matching over 7 bases. CDR1 and CDR2 from the germline V gene are SGHVS and FNYEAQ. Trimming at V came to 4 bases and at J to 5 bases, leaving 5 bases not matched to a gene. The CDR3 is 14 residues long. Here the CDR3 reads CASSSTGQNNEQFF. The CDR3 nucleotides read TGTGCCAGCAGCTCGACAGGGCAGAACAATGAGCAGTTCTTC.

J is TRBJ1-5 and V is TRBV12-3 or TRBV12-4; D not certain. Trimming shortened V by 3 bases and J by 4 bases, and 4 bases separated the two germline ends. The CDR3 consists of 12 residues. The CDR3 here is CASSFSNQPQHF. The CDR3 region has the DNA TGTGCCAGCAGTTTTTCTAATCAGCCCCAGCATTTT.

The chain recombines TRBV7-2 with TRBJ2-2; 8 nucleotides agree with TRBD2. The CDR3 covers 18 residues. In germline, CDR1 is SGHTA, CDR2 FQGNSA. The V segment lost 1 base and the J segment 3 bases; nucleotides outside the gene matches: 10. The CDR3 spells CASSLVRAGEWYTGELFF. The CDR3 DNA follows: TGTGCCAGCAGCTTAGTCAGAGCGGGGGAATGGTACACCGGGGAGCTGTTTTTT.

This clone showed up just once. This chain uses TRBV11-1 with TRBJ2-2; 12 bases align to TRBD1. The V segment lost 5 bases and the J segment 7 bases; nucleotides outside the gene matches: 5. The CDR3 is 15 residues long. Germline loops: CDR1 SGHAT, CDR2 FQDESV (reference sequence). CDR3 sequence (DNA): TGTGCCAGCAGCCGGGACAGGGGGCGCGTCGGGGAGCTGTTTTTT. Encoded protein: CASSRDRGRVGELFF.

The V call is TRBV5-6, the J call TRBJ1-5, with a tentative D call TRBD1 (6 bases). Trimming took 0 bases from V and 5 from J, leaving 6 bases between them. This CDR3 region has 13 residues. The V gene's germline CDR1 is SGHDT and CDR2 YYEEEE. Written as DNA, the CDR3 is TGTGCCAGCAGCTTGGGGACAGATCAGCCCCAGCATTTT. It translates to CASSLGTDQPQHF.

The V gene is TRBV5-4, the J gene TRBJ2-2; D perhaps matches TRBD1 (6 bases). The CDR3 extends over 15 amino acids. The V end lost 1 base, the J end lost 5 bases, and 12 bases lay between the germline ends. CDR1 is SGHNT, CDR2 YYREEE, per germline (reference sequence). This chain's CDR3 is CASSLLTGRTGELFF. The CDR3 DNA reads as TGTGCCAGCAGCTTGCTAACAGGGCGGACCGGGGAGCTGTTTTTT.

The chain has TRBV21-1 and TRBJ1-2; the D call of TRBD1 is as the table states it, not checked on the DNA. TRBV21-1 is recorded as a pseudogene. This CDR3 spans 15 amino acids. The DNA of the CDR3 is TGTGCCAGCAGCATCGGTCACAGGGGGCGGGTTGGCTACACCTTC. It encodes CASSIGHRGRVGYTF.

The gene calls are TRBV5-4 and TRBJ2-1; no firm D call. The germline V gene has CDR1 SGHNT and CDR2 YYREEE (reference sequence). There are 13 residues in the CDR3. The V gene lost 1 base and the J gene lost 8 bases, with 10 bases spanning the gap. CDR3 coding DNA: TGTGCCAGCAGCTTGACTGTTACCGATGAGCAGTTCTTC. Residues: CASSLTVTDEQFF.

About this clone: At one of its ends the junction is not consistent with the germline gene, which may arise from a read error. The V gene is TRBV28, the J gene TRBJ1-3, with TRBD1 matching 8 bases. The CDR3 length is 19 residues. CDR1 is MDHEN, CDR2 SYDVKM, per germline. This CDR3 is CASSPTYWTGKGSGNTIYF. In DNA, the CDR3 is TGTGCCAGCAGTCCAACCTACTGGACAGGGAAGGGATCTGGAAATACCATATATTTT.

The chain couples TRBV19 to TRBJ2-5; a possible D gene is TRBD1 (5 bases). V was clipped by 5 bases and J by 3 bases, with 13 bases between them. In germline, CDR1 is LNHDA, CDR2 SQIVND (reference sequence). This CDR3 comprises 14 residues. DNA of the CDR3: TGTGCCAGTAGTGATCAGGGAATTGAAGAGACCCAGTACTTC. It codes for CASSDQGIEETQYF.

The chain employs TRBV12-5 and TRBJ2-5; 8 bases fit TRBD1. The CDR3 length is 17 residues. The ends lost 1 base at V and 5 bases at J; junction bases unmatched: 12. In germline, CDR1 is LGHNT, CDR2 FRNRAP. The CDR3 loop reads CASGLAYISGGSETQYF. The CDR3 DNA reads TGTGCTAGTGGTTTGGCATACATTTCAGGGGGCTCGGAGACCCAGTACTTC.

The chain is built from TRBV12-5 and TRBJ2-3; 13 bases are a match to TRBD2. Germline trimming cut 0 bases from V and 3 bases from J; bases unmatched to any gene: 3. This CDR3 spans 17 amino acids. Per germline, CDR1 LGHNT and CDR2 FRNRAP. The CDR3 loop is CASGLVTSGGATDTQYF. CDR3 in DNA: TGTGCTAGTGGTTTGGTAACTAGCGGGGGGGCGACAGATACGCAGTATTTT.

V usage is TRBV3-1 (or the pseudogene TRBV3-2) and J usage is TRBJ2-7; TRBD1 aligns across 9 bases. CDR3 length: 18 residues. J lost 3 bases, V lost 0 bases, and 12 bases had no gene match. Germline V gene sequence: CDR1 LGHDT, CDR2 YNNKEL (reference sequence). The CDR3, as DNA: TGTGCCAGCAGCCAAGAAATACCGCCCGGGACAGGGCTCTACGAGCAGTACTTC. Its protein is CASSQEIPPGTGLYEQYF.

V is TRBV4-2 and J is TRBJ1-2, with 10 bases matching TRBD1. V was clipped by 4 bases and J by 4 bases; unmatched bases: 0. The CDR3 sequence is 13 residues long. CDR1 is LGHNA, CDR2 YNFKEQ, per germline. CDR3 sequence (DNA): TGTGCCAGCAGCCGGGACAGGGGCTATGGCTACACCTTC. Amino acid sequence: CASSRDRGYGYTF.

This chain links TRBV4-1 with TRBJ2-1; D may be TRBD2 (6 bases). The germline V and J ends were trimmed by 3 bases and 6 bases, with 15 bases remaining between them. The germline V gene encodes CDR1 MGHRA and CDR2 YSYEKL. This CDR3 has 15 residues. Written as DNA, the CDR3 is TGCGCCAGCAGCCACCTAACGACTAGTCGCAATGAGCAGTTCTTC. Residues: CASSHLTTSRNEQFF.

The CDR3 region has the DNA TGTGCCAGCTCACCGAGCCGCACAGATACGCAGTATTTT. It yields the protein CASSPSRTDTQYF. The chain employs TRBV18 and TRBJ2-3, with D uncertain. This CDR3 contains 13 residues. Germline lookup yields CDR1 KGHSH and CDR2 LQKENI. Trimming stripped 3 bases from V and 1 base from J, with 5 bases between.

This clone was counted once. The chain carries TRBV7-9 and TRBJ2-3, with 7 positions matching TRBD1. This CDR3 is 14 amino acids long. Germline lookup yields CDR1 SEHNR and CDR2 FQNEAQ (reference sequence). V lost 4 bases to trimming and J lost 1 base; unmatched junction nucleotides: 2. In nucleotides, the CDR3 is TGTGCCAGCAGCTCCGGGACAGGCACAGATACGCAGTATTTT. It translates to CASSSGTGTDTQYF.

This clone was counted a single time. The rearrangement uses TRBV27 and TRBJ1-6; D possibly corresponds to TRBD1 (6 bases). Trimming removed 3 bases at V and 7 bases at J, with 13 bases between. CDR1 MNHEY and CDR2 SMNVEV come from the germline V gene (reference sequence). There are 15 residues in the CDR3. The CDR3 reads CASSLGGRWNSPLHF. In nucleotides, the CDR3 is TGTGCCAGCAGTTTGGGGGGGCGTTGGAATTCACCCCTCCACTTT.

The rearrangement uses TRBV11-2 and TRBJ1-6; the match to TRBD1 covers 8 bases. CDR1 and CDR2 (germline): SGHAT, FQNNGV. V shed 4 bases, J shed 10 bases, and the junction held 6 bases outside the gene matches. CDR3 length: 14 residues. CDR3 residues: CASSSGQGESPLHF. For the CDR3, the DNA is TGTGCCAGCAGCTCCGGACAGGGTGAATCACCCCTCCACTTT.

The chain couples TRBV2 to TRBJ1-6; 7 bases map to TRBD1. CDR3 length equals 13 residues. The germline V gene has CDR1 SNHLY and CDR2 FYNNEI. V was pared by 8 bases and J by 3 bases, with 1 base of the junction left unmatched. The DNA for the CDR3 is TGTGCCAGCCAGGGGGACTATAATTCACCCCTCCACTTT. Translation: CASQGDYNSPLHF.

By share, this clone counts as medium-sized. The rearrangement joins TRBV6-4 to TRBJ2-1, with a weak D call TRBD1 (6 bases). The CDR3 runs to 13 residues. Looked up from germline, CDR1 is MRHNA and CDR2 is SNTAGT. V lost 2 bases, J lost 5 bases, and 7 bases lay in between. This chain's CDR3 is CASSDRDNNEQFF. The CDR3 DNA sequence: TGTGCCAGCAGTGACCGGGACAACAATGAGCAGTTCTTC.

CDR3 DNA sequence: TGTGCCAGCAGTTTATCTAGCGGGGGGGTAGATACGCAGTATTTT. This translates into CASSLSSGGVDTQYF. The chain couples TRBV27 to TRBJ2-3, with 11 positions matching TRBD2. From germline, CDR1 is MNHEY and CDR2 SMNVEV (reference sequence). CDR3 size: 15 residues. With V trimmed by 0 bases and J by 5 bases, 1 base remained unmatched.